This TCR beta chain derives from a study of post-analysis software for immune sequencing data. Findings and caveats of the study: In patients, TRBV5-6, TRBV5-1 and TRBV20-1 belonged to five TRBV segments found more frequently than in controls.

The CDR3 is 15 residues long. V was pared by 1 base and J by 4 bases, with 8 bases of the junction left unmatched. Germline loops: CDR1 DFQATT, CDR2 SNEGSKA (reference sequence). Tagging with unique molecular identifiers was a feature of the TCR beta cDNA libraries. MiXCR, applied by TCRdb to the PCR reads, yields one record per CDR3 protein. The data hold approximately 630,000 distinct CDR3 sequences, with around 64% observed a single time. As regards this clonotype: The target antigen is unknown.

This receptor was obtained from a girl aged 2-10 years with multiple sclerosis. Material for sequencing was blood. The chain joins TRBV20-1 to TRBJ1-2, with TRBD1 identical over 8 bases. The CDR3 reads CSARVGQGAGYGYTF. The CDR3 DNA follows: TGCAGTGCTAGAGTTGGGCAGGGGGCGGGCTATGGCTACACCTTC.